Sequencing of this TCR beta chain was carried out in a study of blood T cell repertoires in COVID-19. Study summary: PBMCs, B-cell-depleted T cells, or T cells provided the cDNA or gDNA that made up the material.

The CDR3 loop spans 15 amino acids. Trimming at V came to 4 bases and at J to 5 bases, leaving 6 bases not matched to a gene. Germline V CDR1 and CDR2: SGHDN, FVKESK. Authors' analysis steps: Reference gene primer amplification gave nucleated cell count estimates. Using immunoSEQ multiplex PCR, the repertoire was profiled, and TCRdb retains in-frame clones only, with some absent. Clone size and the V and J calls come from that table; the DNA yielded D and trimming. The sample carries 150,000 to 200,000 clones, about three quarters recorded once. The sample comprised peripheral blood. The genes are TRBV14 and TRBJ2-1; 9 nucleotides align to TRBD2. This TCR was recovered from a woman aged 65 to 85 with acute or convalescent COVID-19. The CDR3 region has the DNA TGTGCCAGCAGCCCCGCGGGAGGGCGCCACAATGAGCAGTTCTTC. Encoded protein: CASSPAGGRHNEQFF.